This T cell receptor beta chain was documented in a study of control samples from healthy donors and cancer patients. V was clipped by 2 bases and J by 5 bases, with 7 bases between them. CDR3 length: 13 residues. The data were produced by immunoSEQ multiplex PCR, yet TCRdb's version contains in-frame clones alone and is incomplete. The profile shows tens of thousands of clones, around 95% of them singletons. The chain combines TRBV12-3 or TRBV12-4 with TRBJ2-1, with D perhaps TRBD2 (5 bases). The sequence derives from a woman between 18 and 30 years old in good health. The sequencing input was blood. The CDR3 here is CASSLKTNNEQFF. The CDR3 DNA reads TGTGCCAGCAGTTTAAAGACTAACAATGAGCAGTTCTTC.